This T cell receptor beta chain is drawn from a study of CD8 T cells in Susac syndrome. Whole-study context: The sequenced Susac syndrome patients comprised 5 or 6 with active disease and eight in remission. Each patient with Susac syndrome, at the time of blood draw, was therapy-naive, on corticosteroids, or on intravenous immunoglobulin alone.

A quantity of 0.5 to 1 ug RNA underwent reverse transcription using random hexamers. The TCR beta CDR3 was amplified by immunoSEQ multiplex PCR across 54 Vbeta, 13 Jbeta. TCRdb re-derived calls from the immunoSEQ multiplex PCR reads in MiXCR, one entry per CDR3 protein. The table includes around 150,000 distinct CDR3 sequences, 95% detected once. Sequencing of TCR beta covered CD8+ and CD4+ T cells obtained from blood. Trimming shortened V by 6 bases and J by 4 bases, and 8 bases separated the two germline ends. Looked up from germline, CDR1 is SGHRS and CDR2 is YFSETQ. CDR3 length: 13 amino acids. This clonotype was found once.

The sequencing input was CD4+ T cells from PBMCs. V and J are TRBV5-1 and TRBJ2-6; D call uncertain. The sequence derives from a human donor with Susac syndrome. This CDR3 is CASTASGANVLTF. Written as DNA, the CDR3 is TGCGCCAGCACAGCTTCCGGGGCCAACGTCCTGACTTTC.